This T cell receptor beta chain was sequenced for a study of T cells in Graves' hyperthyroidism and ophthalmopathy. Study information: Peripheral blood was collected at initial diagnosis, before any treatment. Overall study findings and caveats: Ophthalmopathy stood apart from stable hyperthyroidism in a 13 V-J model.

Details on this clonotype: What it recognizes is unknown. A much larger clone lies one base from this, so it may be a read error.

The V end lost 5 bases, the J end lost 3 bases, and 19 bases lay between the germline ends. Germline V gene lookup returns CDR1 MNHNS and CDR2 SASEGT. The CDR3 sequence is 16 residues long. It was RNA transcripts that yielded the amplified TCR beta CDR3 regions. When the TCR CDR3 underwent first-round RT-PCR, the HTBI primer set was used. Each CDR3 protein gets one entry after TCRdb re-called the multiplex PCR reads with MiXCR. This repertoire shows fewer than 500,000 distinct CDR3 sequences, roughly 13% found once; its top ten account for around 20%. From more than 9 ml of fresh peripheral blood, PBMCs were isolated.

The clonotype comes from a man aged 25 to 40 with Graves' hyperthyroidism that later progressed to Graves' ophthalmopathy. The rearrangement joins TRBV6-1 to TRBJ1-1, with D possibly being TRBD1 (6 bases). Sequencing used blood. CDR3 bases: TGTGCCAGCAGTCCCAGGGGCGGCTCCATGGACACTGAAGCTTTCTTT. Its protein is CASSPRGGSMDTEAFF.